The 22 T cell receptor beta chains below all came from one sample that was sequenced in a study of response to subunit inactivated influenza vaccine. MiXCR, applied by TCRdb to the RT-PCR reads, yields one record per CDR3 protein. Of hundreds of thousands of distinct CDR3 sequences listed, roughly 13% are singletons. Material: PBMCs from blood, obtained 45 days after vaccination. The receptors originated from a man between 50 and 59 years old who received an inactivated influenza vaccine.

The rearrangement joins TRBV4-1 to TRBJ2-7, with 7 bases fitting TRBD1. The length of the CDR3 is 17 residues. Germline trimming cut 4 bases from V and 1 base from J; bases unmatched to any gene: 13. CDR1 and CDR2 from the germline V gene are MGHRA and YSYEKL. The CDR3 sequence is CASSPLAGRGISYEQYF. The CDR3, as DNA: TGCGCCAGCAGCCCCCTGGCGGGCAGGGGGATTTCCTACGAGCAGTACTTC.

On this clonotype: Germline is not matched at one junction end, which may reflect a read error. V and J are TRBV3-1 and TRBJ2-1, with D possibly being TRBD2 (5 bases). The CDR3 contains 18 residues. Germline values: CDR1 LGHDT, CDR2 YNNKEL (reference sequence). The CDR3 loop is CTSRSNWETRIAYNEQFF. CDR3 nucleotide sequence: TGTACCAGCAGGTCAAATTGGGAAACTAGAATAGCCTACAATGAGCAGTTCTTC.

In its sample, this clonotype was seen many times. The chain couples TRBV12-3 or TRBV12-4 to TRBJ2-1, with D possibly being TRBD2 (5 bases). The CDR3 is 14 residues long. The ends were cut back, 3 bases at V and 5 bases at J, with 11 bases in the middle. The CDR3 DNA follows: TGTGCCAGCAGTTTTCCGGGATCCCACAATGAGCAGTTCTTC. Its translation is CASSFPGSHNEQFF.

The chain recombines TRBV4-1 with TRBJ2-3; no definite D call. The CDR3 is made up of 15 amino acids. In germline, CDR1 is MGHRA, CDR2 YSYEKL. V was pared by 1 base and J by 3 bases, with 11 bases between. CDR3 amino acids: CASSQVGQRTDTQYF. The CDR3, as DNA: TGCGCCAGCAGCCAAGTCGGGCAGAGGACAGATACGCAGTATTTT.

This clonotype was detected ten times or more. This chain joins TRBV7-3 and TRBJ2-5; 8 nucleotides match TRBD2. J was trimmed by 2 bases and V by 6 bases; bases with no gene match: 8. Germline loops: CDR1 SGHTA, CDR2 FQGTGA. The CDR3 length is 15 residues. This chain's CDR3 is CASSRGGGPQETQYF. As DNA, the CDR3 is TGTGCCAGCAGTCGGGGGGGCGGGCCTCAAGAGACCCAGTACTTC.

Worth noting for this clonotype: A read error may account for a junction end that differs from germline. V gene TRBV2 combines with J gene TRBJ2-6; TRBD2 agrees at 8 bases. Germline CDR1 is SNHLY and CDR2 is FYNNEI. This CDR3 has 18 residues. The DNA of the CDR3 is TGTGCCTGCTGTTTAACGGGACTAGTGTCCTCTGGGGCCAACGGCCTGACTTTC. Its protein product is CACCLTGLVSSGANGLTF.

CDR3 amino acids: CASSLVGAGPDNSPLHF. The CDR3 bases are TGTGCCAGCAGCTTAGTGGGGGCGGGCCCAGATAATTCACCCCTCCACTTT. The genes are TRBV7-2 and TRBJ1-6, with D possibly being TRBD1 (6 bases). Germline loops: CDR1 SGHTA, CDR2 FQGNSA. V lost 1 base, J lost 5 bases, and 15 bases lay in between. This CDR3 contains 17 residues.

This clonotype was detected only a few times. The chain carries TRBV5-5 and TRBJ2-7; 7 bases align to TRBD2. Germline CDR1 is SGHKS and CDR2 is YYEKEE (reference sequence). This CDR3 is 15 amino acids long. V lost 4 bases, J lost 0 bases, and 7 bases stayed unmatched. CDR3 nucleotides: TGTGCCAGCAGCCCCGTCGGGAGGAGCTCCTACGAGCAGTACTTC. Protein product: CASSPVGRSSYEQYF.

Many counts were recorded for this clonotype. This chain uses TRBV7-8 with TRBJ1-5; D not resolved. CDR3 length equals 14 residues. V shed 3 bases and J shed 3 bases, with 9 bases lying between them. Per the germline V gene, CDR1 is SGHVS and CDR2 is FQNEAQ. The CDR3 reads CASSLRAVNQPQHF. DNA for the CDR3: TGTGCCAGCAGCTTGAGGGCAGTCAATCAGCCCCAGCATTTT. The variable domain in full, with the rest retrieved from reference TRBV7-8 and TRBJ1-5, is GAGVSQSPRYKVAKRGQDVALRCDPISGHVSLFWYQQALGQGPEFLTYFQNEAQLDKSGLPSDRFFAERPEGSVSTLKIQRTQQEDSAVYLCASSLRAVNQPQHFGDGTRLSIL.

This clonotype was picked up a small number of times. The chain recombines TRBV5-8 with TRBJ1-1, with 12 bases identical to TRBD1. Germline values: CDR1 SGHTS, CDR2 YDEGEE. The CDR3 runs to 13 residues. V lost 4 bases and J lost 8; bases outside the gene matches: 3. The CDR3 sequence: CASSAGQGAEAFF. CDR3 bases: TGTGCCAGCAGCGCGGGACAGGGGGCGGAAGCTTTCTTT.

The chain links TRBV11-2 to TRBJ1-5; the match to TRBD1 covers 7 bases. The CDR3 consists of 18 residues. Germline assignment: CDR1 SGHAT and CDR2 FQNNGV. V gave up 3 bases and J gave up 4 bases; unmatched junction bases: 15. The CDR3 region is CASSFTPWTGGINQPQHF. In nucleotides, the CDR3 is TGTGCCAGCAGCTTCACCCCCTGGACAGGTGGAATTAATCAGCCCCAGCATTTT.

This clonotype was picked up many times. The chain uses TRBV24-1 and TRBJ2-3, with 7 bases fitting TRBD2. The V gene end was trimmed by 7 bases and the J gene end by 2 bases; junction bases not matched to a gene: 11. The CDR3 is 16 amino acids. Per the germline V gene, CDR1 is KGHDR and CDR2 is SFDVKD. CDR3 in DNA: TGTGCCACCAGCAATTTGGGGGGGACGACCACAGATACGCAGTATTTT. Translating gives CATSNLGGTTTDTQYF.

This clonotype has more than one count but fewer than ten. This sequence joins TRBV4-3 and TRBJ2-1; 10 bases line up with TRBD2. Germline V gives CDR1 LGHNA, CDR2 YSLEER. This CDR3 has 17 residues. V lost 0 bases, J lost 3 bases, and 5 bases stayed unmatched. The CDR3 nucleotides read TGCGCCAGCAGCCAAGATCTAATAGCGGGAGGCTACAATGAGCAGTTCTTC. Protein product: CASSQDLIAGGYNEQFF.

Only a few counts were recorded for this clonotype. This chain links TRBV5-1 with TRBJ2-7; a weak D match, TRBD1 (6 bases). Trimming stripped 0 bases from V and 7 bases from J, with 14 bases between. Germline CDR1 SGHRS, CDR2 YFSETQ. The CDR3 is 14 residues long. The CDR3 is CASSLGMGAREQYF. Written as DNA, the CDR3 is TGCGCCAGCAGCTTGGGAATGGGGGCGAGAGAGCAGTACTTC.

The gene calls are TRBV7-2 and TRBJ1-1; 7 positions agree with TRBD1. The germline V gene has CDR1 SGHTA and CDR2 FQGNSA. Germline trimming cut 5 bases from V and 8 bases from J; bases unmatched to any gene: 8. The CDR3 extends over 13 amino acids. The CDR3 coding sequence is TGTGCCAGCAGCGTCGGGACAGTAGGAGAAGCTTTCTTT. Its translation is CASSVGTVGEAFF.

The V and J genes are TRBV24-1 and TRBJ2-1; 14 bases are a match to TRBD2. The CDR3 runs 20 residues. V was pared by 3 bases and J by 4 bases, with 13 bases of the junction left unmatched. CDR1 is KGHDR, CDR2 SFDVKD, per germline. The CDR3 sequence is CATSDTGLAGGPWEYNEQFF. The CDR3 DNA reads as TGTGCCACCAGTGATACCGGACTAGCGGGAGGACCTTGGGAATACAATGAGCAGTTCTTC.

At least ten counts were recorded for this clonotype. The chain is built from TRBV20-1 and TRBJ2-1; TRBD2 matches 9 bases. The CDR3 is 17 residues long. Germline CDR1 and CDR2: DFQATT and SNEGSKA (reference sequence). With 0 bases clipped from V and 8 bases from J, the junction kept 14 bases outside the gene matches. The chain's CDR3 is CSARDTYAGGPVDEQFF. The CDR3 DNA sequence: TGCAGTGCTAGAGATACATACGCGGGAGGGCCGGTCGATGAGCAGTTCTTC.

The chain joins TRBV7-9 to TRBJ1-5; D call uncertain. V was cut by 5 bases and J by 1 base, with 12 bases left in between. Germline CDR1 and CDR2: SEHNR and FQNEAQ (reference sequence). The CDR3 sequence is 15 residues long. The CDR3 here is CASSPGSDSNQPQHF. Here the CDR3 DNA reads TGTGCCAGCAGCCCAGGTAGTGACAGCAATCAGCCCCAGCATTTT.

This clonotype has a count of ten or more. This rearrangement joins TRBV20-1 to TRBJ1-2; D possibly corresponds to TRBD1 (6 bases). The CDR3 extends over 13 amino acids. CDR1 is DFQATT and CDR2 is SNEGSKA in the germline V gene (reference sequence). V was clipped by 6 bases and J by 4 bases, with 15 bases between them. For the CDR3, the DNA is TGCAGTGCAAACAGGGAACGGGCCTATGGCTACACCTTC. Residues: CSANRERAYGYTF.

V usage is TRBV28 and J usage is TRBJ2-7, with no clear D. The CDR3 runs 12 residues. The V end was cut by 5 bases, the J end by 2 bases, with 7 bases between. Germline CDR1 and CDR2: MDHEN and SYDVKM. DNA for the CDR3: TGTGCCAGCAGTGGTCTAGCCTACGAGCAGTACTTC. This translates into CASSGLAYEQYF. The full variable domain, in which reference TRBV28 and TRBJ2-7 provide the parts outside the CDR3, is DVKVTQSSRYLVKRTGEKVFLECVQDMDHENMFWYRQDPGLGLRLIYFSYDVKMKEKGDIPEGYSVSREKKERFSLILESASTNQTSMYLCASSGLAYEQYFGPGTRLTVT.

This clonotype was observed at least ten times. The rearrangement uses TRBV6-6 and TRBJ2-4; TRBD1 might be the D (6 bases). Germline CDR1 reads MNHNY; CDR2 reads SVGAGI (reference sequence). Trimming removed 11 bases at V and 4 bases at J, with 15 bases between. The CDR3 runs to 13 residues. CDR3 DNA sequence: TGTGCCGCGTCCCCCGGGACAAAAAACATTCAGTACTTC. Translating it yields CAASPGTKNIQYF.

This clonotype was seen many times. The CDR3 sequence is CASSLARVSGGSLEQYF. The CDR3 DNA reads as TGTGCCAGCAGCTTAGCACGGGTGAGCGGGGGATCCCTCGAGCAGTACTTC. The chain couples TRBV7-2 to TRBJ2-7; TRBD2 matches 8 bases. V gave up 0 bases and J gave up 6 bases; unmatched junction bases: 13. The CDR3 is made up of 17 amino acids. CDR1 is SGHTA and CDR2 is FQGNSA in the germline V gene. Looking up the rest from reference TRBV7-2 and TRBJ2-7 gives the full variable domain: GAGVSQSPSNKVTEKGKDVELRCDPISGHTALYWYRQSLGQGLEFLIYFQGNSAPDKSGLPSDRFSAERTGGSVSTLTIQRTQQEDSAVYLCASSLARVSGGSLEQYFGPGTRLTVT.